What follows is one TCR beta chain and its context. Its antigen remains unidentified. The CDR3 sequence is 13 residues long. Trimming removed 11 bases from V and 4 bases from J, with 16 bases in between. Per the germline V gene, CDR1 is MGHDK and CDR2 is SYGVNS. Assay: immunoSEQ multiplex PCR; the TCRdb copy retains only in-frame clones and omits some. This table holds about 19,000 clones, over 75% found once. The data belong to a study of T cells and Merkel cell carcinoma outcomes. Study-wide findings and caveats: Merkel cell carcinoma outcomes were reportedly predicted by repertoire and T-cell density.

The receptor comes from a human donor with Merkel cell carcinoma. V usage is TRBV25-1 and J usage is TRBJ2-3, with a tentative D call TRBD2 (6 bases). The material sequenced was tumor tissue from Merkel cell carcinoma. In nucleotides, the CDR3 is TGTGCCTACGACCCGGGACTTCCAGATACGCAGTATTTT. This encodes CAYDPGLPDTQYF.